This TCR beta chain came from a study of T cell repertoires in cytomegalovirus infection. Looking at the study overall: Carrying CMV and the relevant HLA type showed in public TCR beta signatures. Overall study results and limits: Of the TCR beta families, the public ones yielded a cumulative frequency that identified carriers of CMV plus the relevant HLA. The study found HLA-C-restricted CMV-specific TCR beta clonotypes dominating the ex vivo response.

TCRdb re-called the reads through MiXCR, storing one row per CDR3 protein. The repertoire holds around 740,000 distinct CDR3 sequences, with roughly 36% as singletons. The V end lost 5 bases, the J end lost 1 base, and 16 bases lay between the germline ends. CDR1 is SGHTA and CDR2 is FQGTGA in the germline V gene. The CDR3 loop spans 16 amino acids. Concerning this clonotype: What it recognizes is unknown.

The genes are TRBV7-3 and TRBJ2-3; tentative D call: TRBD1 (5 bases). Material: PBMCs. This TCR derives from a human donor in good health (CMV status not recorded). Some clones in this sample may be carry-over from other donors' samples. CDR3 protein: CASSLQVNIGTDTQYF. DNA of the CDR3: TGTGCCAGCAGCCTACAGGTTAATATCGGCACAGATACGCAGTATTTT. The full variable domain, its missing parts supplied by reference TRBV7-3 and TRBJ2-3, is GAGVSQTPSNKVTEKGKYVELRCDPISGHTALYWYRQSLGQGPEFLIYFQGTGAADDSGLPNDRFFAVRPEGSVSTLKIQRTERGDSAVYLCASSLQVNIGTDTQYFGPGTRLTVL.